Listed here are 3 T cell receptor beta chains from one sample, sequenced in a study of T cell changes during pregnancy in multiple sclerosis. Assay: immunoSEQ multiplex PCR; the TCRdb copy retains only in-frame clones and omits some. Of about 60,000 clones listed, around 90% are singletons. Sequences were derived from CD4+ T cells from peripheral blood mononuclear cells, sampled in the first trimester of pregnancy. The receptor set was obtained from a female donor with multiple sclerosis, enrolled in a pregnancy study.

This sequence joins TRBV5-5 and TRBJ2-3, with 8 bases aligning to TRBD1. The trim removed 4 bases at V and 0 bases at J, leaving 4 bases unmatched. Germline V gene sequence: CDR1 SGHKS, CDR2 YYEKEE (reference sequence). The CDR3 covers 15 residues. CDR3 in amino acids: CASSPDRESTDTQYF. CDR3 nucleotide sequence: TGTGCCAGCAGCCCGGACAGGGAAAGCACAGATACGCAGTATTTT.

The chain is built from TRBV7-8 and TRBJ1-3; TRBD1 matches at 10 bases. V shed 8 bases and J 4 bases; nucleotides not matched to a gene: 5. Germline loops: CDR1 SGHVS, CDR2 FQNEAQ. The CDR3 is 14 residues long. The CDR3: CASGTGVGGNTIYF. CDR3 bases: TGTGCCAGCGGGACAGGGGTGGGAGGAAACACCATATATTTT.

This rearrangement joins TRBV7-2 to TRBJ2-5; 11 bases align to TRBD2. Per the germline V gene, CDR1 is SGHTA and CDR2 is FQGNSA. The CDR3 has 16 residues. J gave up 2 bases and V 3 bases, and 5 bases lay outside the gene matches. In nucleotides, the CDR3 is TGTGCCAGCAGCTTCTTAGCGGGGGGGAGACAAGAGACCCAGTACTTC. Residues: CASSFLAGGRQETQYF.